This T cell receptor beta chain derives from a study of T cell changes during pregnancy in multiple sclerosis. TCRdb's copy holds only in-frame clones and misses some; the assay was immunoSEQ multiplex PCR. The sample contains about 55,000 clones, roughly 94% of which appear only once. Germline V gene data show CDR1 as SGHRS and CDR2 as YFSETQ. This CDR3 has 15 residues. V was trimmed by 2 bases and J by 2 bases, leaving 12 bases between them. The sequence derives from a female donor with multiple sclerosis, enrolled in a pregnancy study. V usage is TRBV5-1 and J usage is TRBJ2-3; D not resolved. The sequencing here drew on CD8+ T cells from peripheral blood mononuclear cells, taken after pregnancy. CDR3 nucleotides: TGCGCCAGCAGCTTTGGAGAGGTTTTCACAGATACGCAGTATTTT. Translating gives CASSFGEVFTDTQYF.